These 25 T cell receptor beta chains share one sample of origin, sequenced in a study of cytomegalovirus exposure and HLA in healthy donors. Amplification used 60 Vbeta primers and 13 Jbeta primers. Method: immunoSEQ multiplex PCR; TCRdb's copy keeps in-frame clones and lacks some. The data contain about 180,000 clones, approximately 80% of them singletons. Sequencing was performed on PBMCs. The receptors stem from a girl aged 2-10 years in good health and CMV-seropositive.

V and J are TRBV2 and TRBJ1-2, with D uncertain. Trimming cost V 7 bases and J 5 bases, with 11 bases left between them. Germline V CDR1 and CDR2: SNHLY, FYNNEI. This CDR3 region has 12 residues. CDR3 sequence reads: CASTPELYGYTF. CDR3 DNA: TGTGCCAGCACCCCAGAATTATATGGCTACACCTTC.

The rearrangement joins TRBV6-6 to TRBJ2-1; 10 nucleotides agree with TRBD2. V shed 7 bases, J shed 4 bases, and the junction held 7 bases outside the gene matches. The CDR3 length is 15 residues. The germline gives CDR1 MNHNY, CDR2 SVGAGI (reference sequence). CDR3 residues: CASTLRTSGYNEQFF. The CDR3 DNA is TGTGCCAGCACCCTAAGGACTAGCGGATACAATGAGCAGTTCTTC.

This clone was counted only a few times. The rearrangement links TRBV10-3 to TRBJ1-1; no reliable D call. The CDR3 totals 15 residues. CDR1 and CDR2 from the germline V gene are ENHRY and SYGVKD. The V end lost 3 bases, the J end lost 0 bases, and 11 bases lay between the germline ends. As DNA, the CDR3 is TGTGCCATCAGTGAAGCGGGGTCACTGAACACTGAAGCTTTCTTT. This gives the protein CAISEAGSLNTEAFF.

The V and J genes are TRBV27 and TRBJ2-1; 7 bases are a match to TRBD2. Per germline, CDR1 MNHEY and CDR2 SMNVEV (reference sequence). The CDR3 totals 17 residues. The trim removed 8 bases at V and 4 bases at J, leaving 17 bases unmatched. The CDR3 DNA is TGTGCCAGCCAATCCCGACAAGCGGGACCCCCATACAATGAGCAGTTCTTC. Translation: CASQSRQAGPPYNEQFF.

CDR3 region: CASGLVGEGIFNQPQHF. The DNA for the CDR3 is TGTGCTAGTGGTTTGGTTGGGGAGGGGATATTCAATCAGCCCCAGCATTTT. The rearrangement joins TRBV12-5 to TRBJ1-5; the D gene is possibly TRBD1 (5 bases). Germline V gives CDR1 LGHNT, CDR2 FRNRAP. The CDR3 covers 17 residues. The V and J ends lost 0 bases and 3 bases respectively, with 15 bases between them.

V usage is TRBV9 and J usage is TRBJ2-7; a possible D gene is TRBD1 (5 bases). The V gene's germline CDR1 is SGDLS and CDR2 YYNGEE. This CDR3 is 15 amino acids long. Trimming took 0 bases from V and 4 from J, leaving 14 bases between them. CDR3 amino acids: CASSVGAGSPYEQYF. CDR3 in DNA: TGTGCCAGCAGCGTAGGGGCAGGGTCTCCATACGAGCAGTACTTC.

The CDR3 loop reads CASSENWRRSNQPQHF. The CDR3 coding sequence is TGTGCCAGCAGTGAAAACTGGCGGCGGAGCAATCAGCCCCAGCATTTT. V is TRBV6-1 and J is TRBJ1-5; D uncertain. Germline-derived CDR1 and CDR2 are MNHNS and SASEGT. The CDR3 is made up of 16 amino acids. Trimming stripped 2 bases from V and 1 base from J, with 12 bases between.

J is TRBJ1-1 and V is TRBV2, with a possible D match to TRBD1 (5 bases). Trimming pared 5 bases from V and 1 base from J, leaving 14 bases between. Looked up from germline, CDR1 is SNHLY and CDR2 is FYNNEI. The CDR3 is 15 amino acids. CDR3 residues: CASSYQGQKNTEAFF. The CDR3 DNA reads TGTGCCAGCAGTTACCAAGGACAAAAGAACACTGAAGCTTTCTTT.

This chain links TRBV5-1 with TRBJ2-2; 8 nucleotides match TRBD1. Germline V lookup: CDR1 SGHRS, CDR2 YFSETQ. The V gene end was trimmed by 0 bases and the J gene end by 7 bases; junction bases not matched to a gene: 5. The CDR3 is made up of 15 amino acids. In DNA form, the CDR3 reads TGCGCCAGCAGCTTGGCACCGGGACAGGACGGGGAGCTGTTTTTT. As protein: CASSLAPGQDGELFF.

CDR3 DNA sequence: TGTGCCAGCAGCCGCTCACAGGGCGGGAGAATTCAGTACTTC. Its protein product is CASSRSQGGRIQYF. The chain has TRBV27 and TRBJ2-7; perhaps TRBD2 as D (7 bases). V lost 6 bases and J lost 10, with 22 bases in between. CDR1 and CDR2 (germline): MNHEY, SMNVEV (reference sequence). The CDR3 is 14 amino acids.

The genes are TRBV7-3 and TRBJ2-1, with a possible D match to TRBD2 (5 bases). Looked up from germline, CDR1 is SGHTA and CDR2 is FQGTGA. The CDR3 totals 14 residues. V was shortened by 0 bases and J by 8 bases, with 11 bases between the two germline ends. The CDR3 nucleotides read TGTGCCAGCAGCTTAACGAGTCCGAGGGATGAGCAGTTCTTC. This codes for CASSLTSPRDEQFF.

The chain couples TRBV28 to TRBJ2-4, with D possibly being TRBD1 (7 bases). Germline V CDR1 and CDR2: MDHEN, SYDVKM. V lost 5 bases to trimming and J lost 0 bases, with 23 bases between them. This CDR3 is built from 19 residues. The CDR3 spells CASSELTGPGALAKNIQYF. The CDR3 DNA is TGTGCCAGCAGTGAACTGACAGGGCCGGGGGCTTTAGCCAAAAACATTCAGTACTTC.

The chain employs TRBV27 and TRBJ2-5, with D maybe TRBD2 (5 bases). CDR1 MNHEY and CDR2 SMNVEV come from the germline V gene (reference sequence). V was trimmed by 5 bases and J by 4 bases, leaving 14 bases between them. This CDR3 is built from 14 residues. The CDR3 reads CASSASVGGETQYF. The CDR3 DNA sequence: TGTGCCAGCAGTGCCTCAGTAGGAGGAGAGACCCAGTACTTC.

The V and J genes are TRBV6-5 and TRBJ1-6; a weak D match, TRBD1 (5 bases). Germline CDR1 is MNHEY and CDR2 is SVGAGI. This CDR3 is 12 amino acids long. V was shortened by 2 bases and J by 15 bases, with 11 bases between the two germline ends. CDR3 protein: CASSYRTGLLHF. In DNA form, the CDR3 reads TGTGCCAGCAGTTACAGGACGGGACTCCTCCACTTT.

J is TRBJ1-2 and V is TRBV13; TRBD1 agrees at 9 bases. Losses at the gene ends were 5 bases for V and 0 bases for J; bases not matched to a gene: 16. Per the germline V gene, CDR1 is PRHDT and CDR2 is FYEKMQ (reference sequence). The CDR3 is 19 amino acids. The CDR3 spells CASSELIGQGRLSNYGYTF. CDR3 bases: TGTGCCAGCAGCGAGCTGATAGGACAGGGGAGGTTGTCTAACTATGGCTACACCTTC.

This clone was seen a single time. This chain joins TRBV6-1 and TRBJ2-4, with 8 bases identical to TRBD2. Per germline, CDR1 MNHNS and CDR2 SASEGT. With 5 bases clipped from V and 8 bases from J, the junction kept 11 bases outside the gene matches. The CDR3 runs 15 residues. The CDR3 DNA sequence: TGTGCCAGCAGTCGCGGGGGGTCTTGGTTGGACATTCAGTACTTC. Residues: CASSRGGSWLDIQYF.

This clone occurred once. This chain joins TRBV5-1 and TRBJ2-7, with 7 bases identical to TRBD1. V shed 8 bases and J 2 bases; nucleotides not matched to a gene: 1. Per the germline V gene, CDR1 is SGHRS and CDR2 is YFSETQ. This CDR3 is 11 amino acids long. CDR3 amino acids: CASTGAYEQYF. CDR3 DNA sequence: TGCGCCAGTACAGGGGCCTACGAGCAGTACTTC.

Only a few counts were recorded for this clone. The CDR3 spells CASSFIRTGLNTEAFF. Here the CDR3 DNA reads TGTGCCAGCAGCTTTATCAGGACTGGGTTGAACACTGAAGCTTTCTTT. The chain is built from TRBV5-6 and TRBJ1-1, with D unclear. V was pared by 2 bases and J by 0 bases, with 14 bases between. The CDR3 covers 16 residues. Germline assignment: CDR1 SGHDT and CDR2 YYEEEE.

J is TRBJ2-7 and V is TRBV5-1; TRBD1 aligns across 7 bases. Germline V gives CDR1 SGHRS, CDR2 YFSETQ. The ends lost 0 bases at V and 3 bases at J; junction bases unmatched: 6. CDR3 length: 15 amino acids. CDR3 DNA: TGCGCCAGCAGCTTGGCTGGGACAGTTCGCTACGAGCAGTACTTC. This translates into CASSLAGTVRYEQYF. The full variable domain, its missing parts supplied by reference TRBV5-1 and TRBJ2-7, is KAGVTQTPRYLIKTRGQQVTLSCSPISGHRSVSWYQQTPGQGLQFLFEYFSETQRNKGNFPGRFSGRQFSNSRSEMNVSTLELGDSALYLCASSLAGTVRYEQYFGPGTRLTVT.

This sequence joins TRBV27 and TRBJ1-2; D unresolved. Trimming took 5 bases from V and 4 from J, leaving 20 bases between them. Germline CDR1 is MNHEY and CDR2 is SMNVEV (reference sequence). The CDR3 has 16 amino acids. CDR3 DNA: TGTGCCAGCAGTCTGCTAGGGCCCATGGGAGGCTATGGCTACACCTTC. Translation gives CASSLLGPMGGYGYTF.

The CDR3 is CASSEGLAWETQYF. DNA of the CDR3: TGTGCCAGCAGTGAGGGACTAGCTTGGGAGACCCAGTACTTC. The rearrangement links TRBV2 to TRBJ2-5, with 9 bases identical to TRBD2. In germline, CDR1 is SNHLY, CDR2 FYNNEI. The J segment lost 5 bases and the V segment lost 3 bases, leaving 4 bases of the junction unmatched. The CDR3 has 14 residues.

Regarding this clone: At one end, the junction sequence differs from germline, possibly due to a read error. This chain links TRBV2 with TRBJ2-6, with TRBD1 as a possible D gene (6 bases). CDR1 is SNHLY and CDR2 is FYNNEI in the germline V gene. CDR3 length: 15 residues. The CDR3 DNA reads TGTGCCGGCAGGACAGCACCCTCTGGGGCCAACGTCCTGACTTTC. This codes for CAGRTAPSGANVLTF.

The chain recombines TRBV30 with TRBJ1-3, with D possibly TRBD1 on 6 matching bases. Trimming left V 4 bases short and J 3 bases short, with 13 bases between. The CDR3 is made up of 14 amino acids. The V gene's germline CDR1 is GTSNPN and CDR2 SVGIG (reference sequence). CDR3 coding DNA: TGTGCCTGGATCCCAGGGGTTTATGGAAACACCATATATTTT. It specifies CAWIPGVYGNTIYF.

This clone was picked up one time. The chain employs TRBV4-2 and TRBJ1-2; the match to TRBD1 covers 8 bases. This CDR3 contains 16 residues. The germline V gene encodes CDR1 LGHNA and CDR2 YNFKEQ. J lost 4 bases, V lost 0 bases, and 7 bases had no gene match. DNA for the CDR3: TGTGCCAGCAGCCAAGATCCCGCAGGGGGCGCCTATGGCTACACCTTC. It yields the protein CASSQDPAGGAYGYTF.

The CDR3 DNA is TGCGCCAGCAGCTTTAAACGGGGGGCGGAAGGCTACACCTTC. As protein: CASSFKRGAEGYTF. J is TRBJ1-2 and V is TRBV5-1; tentative D call: TRBD1 (6 bases). Deletions cut 2 bases from V and 8 bases from J, with 16 bases between. The CDR3 contains 14 residues. CDR1 is SGHRS and CDR2 is YFSETQ in the germline V gene.